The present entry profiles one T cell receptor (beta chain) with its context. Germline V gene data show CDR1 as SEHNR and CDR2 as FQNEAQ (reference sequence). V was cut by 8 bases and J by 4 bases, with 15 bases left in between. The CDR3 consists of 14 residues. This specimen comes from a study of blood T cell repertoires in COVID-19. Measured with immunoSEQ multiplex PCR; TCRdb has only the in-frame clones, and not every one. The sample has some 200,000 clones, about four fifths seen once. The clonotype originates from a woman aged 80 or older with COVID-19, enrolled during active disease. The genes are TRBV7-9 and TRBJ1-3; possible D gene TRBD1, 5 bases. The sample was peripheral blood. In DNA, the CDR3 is TGTGCCAGCCCCGCCCAGGGAGGCGGAAACACCATATATTTT. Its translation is CASPAQGGGNTIYF.